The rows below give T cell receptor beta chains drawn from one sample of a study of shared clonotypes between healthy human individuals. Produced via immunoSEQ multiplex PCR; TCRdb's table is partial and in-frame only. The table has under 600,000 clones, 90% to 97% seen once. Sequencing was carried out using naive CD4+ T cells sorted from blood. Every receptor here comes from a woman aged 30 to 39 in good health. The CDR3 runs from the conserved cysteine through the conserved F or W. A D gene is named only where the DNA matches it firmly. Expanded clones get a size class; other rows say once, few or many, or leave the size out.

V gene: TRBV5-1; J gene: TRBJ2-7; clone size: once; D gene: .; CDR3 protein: CASSPPEDSSYEQYF; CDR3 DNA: TGCGCCAGCAGCCCCCCAGAGGACAGTTCCTACGAGCAGTACTTC
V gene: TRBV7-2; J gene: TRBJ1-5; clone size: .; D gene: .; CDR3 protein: CASSPTSSGHQPQHF; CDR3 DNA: TGTGCCAGCAGCCCAACCTCATCGGGGCATCAGCCCCAGCATTTT
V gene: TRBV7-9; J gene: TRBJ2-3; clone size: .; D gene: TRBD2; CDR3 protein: CASSLSLAASTDTQYF; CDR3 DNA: TGTGCCAGCAGCTTGAGTCTAGCGGCTAGCACAGATACGCAGTATTTT
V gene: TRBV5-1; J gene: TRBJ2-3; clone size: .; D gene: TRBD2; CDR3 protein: CASSPWTSPNTDTQYF; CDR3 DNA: TGCGCCAGCAGCCCGTGGACTAGCCCCAACACAGATACGCAGTATTTT
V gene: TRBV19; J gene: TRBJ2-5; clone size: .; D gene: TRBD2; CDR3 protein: CASSGLVGLGQETQYF; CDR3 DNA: TGTGCCAGTAGTGGGCTTGTCGGACTAGGCCAAGAGACCCAGTACTTC
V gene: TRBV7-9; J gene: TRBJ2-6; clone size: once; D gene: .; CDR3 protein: CASSDALLLLGANVLTF; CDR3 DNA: TGTGCCAGCAGCGACGCCCTACTGTTGCTGGGGGCCAACGTCCTGACTTTC
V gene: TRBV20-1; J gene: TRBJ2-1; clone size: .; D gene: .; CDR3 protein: CSARDWGQQFF; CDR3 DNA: TGCAGTGCTAGAGATTGGGGGCAGCAGTTCTTC
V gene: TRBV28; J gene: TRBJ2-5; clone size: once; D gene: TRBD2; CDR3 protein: CASSPTSFPETQYF; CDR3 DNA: TGTGCCAGCAGCCCGACTAGCTTCCCGGAGACCCAGTACTTC
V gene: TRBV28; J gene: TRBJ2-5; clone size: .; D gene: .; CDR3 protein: CASRSYPVETQYF; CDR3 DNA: TGTGCCAGCAGGTCTTACCCGGTCGAGACCCAGTACTTC
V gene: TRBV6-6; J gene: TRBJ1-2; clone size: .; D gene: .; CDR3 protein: CASSYVGGGGYTF; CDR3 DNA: TGTGCCAGCAGTTACGTGGGGGGAGGTGGCTACACCTTC
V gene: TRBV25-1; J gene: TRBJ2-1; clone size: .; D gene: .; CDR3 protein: CASSGSRGDTFYNEQFF; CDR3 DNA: TGTGCCAGCAGTGGATCCCGGGGGGACACCTTCTACAATGAGCAGTTCTTC
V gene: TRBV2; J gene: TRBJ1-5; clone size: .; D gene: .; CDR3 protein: CASALVLSNQPQHF; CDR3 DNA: TGTGCCAGCGCCCTAGTACTTAGCAATCAGCCCCAGCATTTT
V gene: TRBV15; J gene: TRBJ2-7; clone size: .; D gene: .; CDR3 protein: CATSRDLGDYEQYF; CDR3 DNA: TGTGCCACCAGCAGAGATCTGGGGGACTACGAGCAGTACTTC
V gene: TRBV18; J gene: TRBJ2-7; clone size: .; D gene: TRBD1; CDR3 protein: CASSPLRDRADEQYF; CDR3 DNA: TGTGCCAGCTCCCCTCTCAGGGACAGGGCAGACGAGCAGTACTTC
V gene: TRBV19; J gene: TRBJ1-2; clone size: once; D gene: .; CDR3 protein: CASTPLGLGGYTF; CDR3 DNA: TGTGCCAGTACCCCCCTAGGCCTCGGGGGCTACACCTTC
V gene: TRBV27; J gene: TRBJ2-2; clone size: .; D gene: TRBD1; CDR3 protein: CASSTQGNAGELFF; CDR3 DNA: TGTGCCAGCAGTACACAGGGGAACGCCGGGGAGCTGTTTTTT
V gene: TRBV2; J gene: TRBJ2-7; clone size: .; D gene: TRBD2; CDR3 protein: CASRITSGTTYEQYF; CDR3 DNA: TGTGCCAGCAGAATCACTAGCGGGACAACCTACGAGCAGTACTTC
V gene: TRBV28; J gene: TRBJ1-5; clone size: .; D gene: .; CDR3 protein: CASSLQGISNQPQHF; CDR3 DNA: TGTGCCAGCAGCCTACAGGGTATCAGCAATCAGCCCCAGCATTTT
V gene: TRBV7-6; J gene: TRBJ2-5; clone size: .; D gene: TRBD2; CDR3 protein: CASSHQLTSGGGETQYF; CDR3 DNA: TGTGCCAGCAGCCACCAGCTGACTAGCGGGGGGGGAGAGACCCAGTACTTC
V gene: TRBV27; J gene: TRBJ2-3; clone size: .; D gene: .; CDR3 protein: CASSFSSSTDTQYF; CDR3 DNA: TGTGCCAGCAGTTTCAGCTCTAGCACAGATACGCAGTATTTT
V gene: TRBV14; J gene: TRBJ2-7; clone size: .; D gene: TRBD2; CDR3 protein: CASSELAAGSYEQYF; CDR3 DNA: TGTGCCAGCAGCGAACTAGCGGCAGGCTCCTACGAGCAGTACTTC
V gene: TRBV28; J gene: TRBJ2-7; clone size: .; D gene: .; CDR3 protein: CASSSETENYEQYF; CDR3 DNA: TGTGCCAGCAGTTCTGAAACAGAAAACTACGAGCAGTACTTC
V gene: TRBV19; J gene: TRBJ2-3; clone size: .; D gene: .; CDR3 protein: CASMSGWPEDTQYF; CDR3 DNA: TGTGCCAGTATGTCTGGGTGGCCGGAGGATACGCAGTATTTT
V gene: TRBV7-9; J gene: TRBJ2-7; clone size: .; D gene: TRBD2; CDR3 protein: CASSSLAYLHYEQYF; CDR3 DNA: TGTGCCAGCAGCTCACTAGCGTACCTACACTACGAGCAGTACTTC
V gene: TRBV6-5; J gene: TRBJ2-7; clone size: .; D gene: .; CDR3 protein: CASRPGAPYEQYF; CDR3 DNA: TGTGCCAGCAGGCCCGGGGCCCCCTACGAGCAGTACTTC
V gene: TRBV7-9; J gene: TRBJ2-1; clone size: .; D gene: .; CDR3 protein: CASSRDSSSYNEQFF; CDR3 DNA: TGTGCCAGCAGCCGCGACTCCAGCTCCTACAATGAGCAGTTCTTC
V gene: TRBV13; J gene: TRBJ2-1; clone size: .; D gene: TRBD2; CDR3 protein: CASSLGRGANNEQFF; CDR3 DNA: TGTGCCAGCAGCTTAGGGCGGGGGGCGAACAATGAGCAGTTCTTC
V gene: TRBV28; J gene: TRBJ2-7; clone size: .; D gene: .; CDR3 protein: CASSLAFYEQYF; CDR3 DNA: TGTGCCAGCAGTTTGGCCTTCTACGAGCAGTACTTC